The 30 T cell receptor beta chains below were found in one sample sequenced in a study of T-cell memory formation after mild COVID-19. Using its own MiXCR run on the 5' RACE reads, TCRdb lists one record per CDR3 protein. The sample has a few hundred thousand distinct CDR3 sequences, roughly 15% seen once. Sample: PBMCs or a T cell subset sorted from them (not recorded which). These receptors came from a man between 18 and 29 years old who had mild COVID-19 (a few samples of this study predate the infection). Cell type and time point are not known.

This clonotype was detected only a few times. This rearrangement joins TRBV6-6 to TRBJ2-3; 9 bases align to TRBD1. Per germline, CDR1 MNHNY and CDR2 SVGAGI (reference sequence). V lost 5 bases and J lost 3; bases outside the gene matches: 9. The CDR3 loop spans 16 amino acids. This CDR3 reads CASSDHRGRLTDTQYF. The CDR3 nucleotides are TGTGCCAGCAGTGATCACAGGGGGCGCCTGACAGATACGCAGTATTTT.

The CDR3: CATSGGATNEKLFF. CDR3 sequence (DNA): TGTGCCACCTCCGGGGGGGCAACTAATGAAAAACTGTTTTTT. V and J are TRBV27 and TRBJ1-4; D perhaps matches TRBD1 (5 bases). The CDR3 has 14 amino acids. Looked up from germline, CDR1 is MNHEY and CDR2 is SMNVEV (reference sequence). Trimming shortened V by 10 bases and J by 0 bases, and 12 bases separated the two germline ends.

The V gene is TRBV20-1, the J gene TRBJ2-2; no definite D call. Trimming cost V 6 bases and J 2 bases, with 10 bases left between them. The CDR3 loop spans 13 amino acids. Germline CDR1 reads DFQATT; CDR2 reads SNEGSKA (reference sequence). The CDR3 sequence is CSAVNPNTGELFF. CDR3 nucleotide sequence: TGCAGTGCCGTAAACCCTAACACCGGGGAGCTGTTTTTT.

This sequence joins TRBV9 and TRBJ2-3, with TRBD1 identical over 8 bases. Germline V lookup: CDR1 SGDLS, CDR2 YYNGEE. The CDR3 has 14 residues. The V segment lost 2 bases and the J segment 4 bases; nucleotides outside the gene matches: 3. The CDR3 protein is CASSVRQGPDTQYF. The CDR3 DNA follows: TGTGCCAGCAGCGTTAGACAGGGGCCAGATACGCAGTATTTT. Combining the CDR3 with reference TRBV9 and TRBJ2-3 gives the whole variable domain DSGVTQTPKHLITATGQRVTLRCSPRSGDLSVYWYQQSLDQGLQFLIQYYNGEERAKGNILERFSAQQFPDLHSELNLSSLELGDSALYFCASSVRQGPDTQYFGPGTRLTVL.

The table lists this clonotype with a few counts. The chain uses TRBV6-1 and TRBJ2-1; D uncertain. V shed 7 bases and J shed 4 bases, with 11 bases lying between them. The CDR3 has 13 amino acids. CDR1 is MNHNS and CDR2 is SASEGT in the germline V gene. In DNA form, the CDR3 reads TGTGCCAGCACTAGGACGAGTTACAATGAGCAGTTCTTC. Translation: CASTRTSYNEQFF.

This chain links TRBV7-9 with TRBJ1-6; the D gene is possibly TRBD1 (5 bases). V lost 1 base to trimming and J lost 11 bases, with 6 bases between them. From germline, CDR1 is SEHNR and CDR2 FQNEAQ (reference sequence). The CDR3 length is 12 residues. The CDR3 DNA sequence: TGTGCCAGCAGCTTAGGGGGGACACCCCTCCACTTT. Residues: CASSLGGTPLHF.

This clonotype was seen more than once but under ten times. The chain employs TRBV27 and TRBJ2-5; D remains unclear. Germline loops: CDR1 MNHEY, CDR2 SMNVEV (reference sequence). V gave up 6 bases and J gave up 4 bases, with 15 bases separating them. The CDR3 is made up of 14 amino acids. CDR3 protein: CASSFGLGTETQYF. CDR3 nucleotides: TGTGCCAGCAGCTTCGGCCTGGGAACAGAGACCCAGTACTTC.

This clonotype was counted many times. The gene calls are TRBV4-1 and TRBJ2-3; no reliable D call. Germline V gives CDR1 MGHRA, CDR2 YSYEKL. The CDR3 is 16 amino acids. The V gene lost 0 bases and the J gene lost 0 bases, with 10 bases spanning the gap. This CDR3 reads CASSQEGRPSTDTQYF. The CDR3 nucleotides are TGCGCCAGCAGCCAAGAAGGGCGGCCTAGCACAGATACGCAGTATTTT.

This clonotype was found a few times. The genes are TRBV7-2 and TRBJ2-1; unclear D gene. The CDR3 is 15 amino acids. Germline CDR1 and CDR2: SGHTA and FQGNSA. The V gene lost 6 bases and the J gene lost 0 bases, with 12 bases spanning the gap. In nucleotides, the CDR3 is TGTGCCAGCAGACTGGACGGATACTCCTACAATGAGCAGTTCTTC. It specifies CASRLDGYSYNEQFF.

V and J are TRBV7-9 and TRBJ2-1; 8 bases are shared with TRBD2. V was clipped by 1 base and J by 6 bases; unmatched bases: 5. Germline CDR1 SEHNR, CDR2 FQNEAQ (reference sequence). This CDR3 is built from 15 residues. The CDR3 nucleotides are TGTGCCAGCAGCTTAGTGGCGGGGGGCCCCAATGAGCAGTTCTTC. Translated, it gives CASSLVAGGPNEQFF.

This clonotype has a handful of counts. The gene calls are TRBV2 and TRBJ2-7; D may be TRBD1 (5 bases). V shed 8 bases and J shed 1 base, with 12 bases lying between them. The CDR3 consists of 13 residues. CDR1 is SNHLY, CDR2 FYNNEI, per germline. CDR3: CASWSTASYEQYV. The CDR3 DNA sequence: TGTGCCAGCTGGTCGACAGCGTCCTACGAGCAGTACGTC.

The J gene is TRBJ2-2, the V gene TRBV5-1; TRBD2 matches at 7 bases. Germline V gene data show CDR1 as SGHRS and CDR2 as YFSETQ. V lost 4 bases to trimming and J lost 0 bases; unmatched junction nucleotides: 6. The CDR3 covers 16 residues. CDR3 protein: CASSSGLAANTGELFF. CDR3 coding DNA: TGCGCCAGCAGCAGTGGGCTAGCGGCGAACACCGGGGAGCTGTTTTTT. Looking up the rest from reference TRBV5-1 and TRBJ2-2 gives the full variable domain: KAGVTQTPRYLIKTRGQQVTLSCSPISGHRSVSWYQQTPGQGLQFLFEYFSETQRNKGNFPGRFSGRQFSNSRSEMNVSTLELGDSALYLCASSSGLAANTGELFFGEGSRLTVL.

This clonotype showed up many times. This sequence joins TRBV7-2 and TRBJ2-3; TRBD2 aligns across 14 bases. The CDR3 extends over 17 amino acids. The germline V gene encodes CDR1 SGHTA and CDR2 FQGNSA. Unmatched junction bases numbered 5, after V lost 1 base and J lost 5 bases. The CDR3 DNA reads as TGTGCCAGCAGCTTAGGACTAGCGGGGGGGACGGTAGATACGCAGTATTTT. Its protein is CASSLGLAGGTVDTQYF.

Only a few counts were recorded for this clonotype. The chain uses TRBV9 and TRBJ1-1; 7 bases agree with TRBD1. V trimming: 0 bases; J trimming: 3 bases; junction bases outside the gene matches: 17. Germline CDR1 reads SGDLS; CDR2 reads YYNGEE. This CDR3 spans 19 amino acids. The CDR3 DNA sequence: TGTGCCAGCAGCGTAGCCGATATACAGGGGAAAGGGGATGACACTGAAGCTTTCTTT. This sequence encodes CASSVADIQGKGDDTEAFF.

A few counts support this clonotype. The rearrangement uses TRBV7-2 and TRBJ1-2, with D uncertain. V lost 8 bases and J 2 bases, leaving 18 bases between the germline ends. CDR3 length: 15 residues. The V gene's germline CDR1 is SGHTA and CDR2 FQGNSA. The CDR3 region has the DNA TGTGCCAGCTCCGGAGTCCCGGGGTTGAACTATGGCTACACCTTC. Its protein product is CASSGVPGLNYGYTF.

V is TRBV12-5 and J is TRBJ1-1; TRBD1 aligns across 7 bases. The CDR3 totals 16 residues. Germline V lookup: CDR1 LGHNT, CDR2 FRNRAP. Trimming cost V 0 bases and J 3 bases; bases outside gene matches: 7. CDR3 amino acids: CASGLVLGRGYTEAFF. The CDR3 coding sequence is TGTGCTAGTGGTTTGGTACTAGGCAGGGGGTACACTGAAGCTTTCTTT.

This clonotype was picked up a small number of times. The gene calls are TRBV5-1 and TRBJ2-1; 8 nucleotides agree with TRBD1. The V gene end was trimmed by 4 bases and the J gene end by 5 bases; junction bases not matched to a gene: 14. CDR3 length: 17 amino acids. The V gene's germline CDR1 is SGHRS and CDR2 YFSETQ. CDR3 loop: CASSDSLRTGTDNEQFF. The CDR3 DNA is TGCGCCAGCAGCGACTCACTGCGGACAGGGACGGACAATGAGCAGTTCTTC.

J is TRBJ2-7 and V is TRBV15, with 14 bases that match TRBD2. CDR1 and CDR2 (germline): LNHNV, YYDKDF (reference sequence). This CDR3 spans 20 amino acids. The V gene end was trimmed by 0 bases and the J gene end by 0 bases; junction bases not matched to a gene: 10. CDR3 loop: CATSREDSGTSGGRSYEQYV. In DNA form, the CDR3 reads TGTGCCACCAGCAGAGAGGACTCCGGGACTAGCGGGGGCCGCTCCTACGAGCAGTACGTC.

This chain connects TRBV18 to TRBJ2-1, with D perhaps TRBD1 (6 bases). Germline lookup yields CDR1 KGHSH and CDR2 LQKENI. The CDR3 extends over 16 amino acids. The V end lost 4 bases, the J end lost 5 bases, and 18 bases lay between the germline ends. The CDR3 bases are TGTGCCAGCTCACTAACGGACAGCGGAATGCACAATGAGCAGTTCTTC. Amino acid sequence: CASSLTDSGMHNEQFF.

The rearrangement links TRBV10-3 to TRBJ2-6; no definite D call. Trimming removed 7 bases at V and 4 bases at J, with 5 bases between. The CDR3 runs to 12 residues. Germline CDR1 is ENHRY and CDR2 is SYGVKD. The CDR3 DNA sequence: TGTGCCATCAAAAGGGGGGCCAACGTCCTGACTTTC. Translation gives CAIKRGANVLTF.

This clonotype occurred a few times. The CDR3 DNA sequence: TGCAGCGTTGGCGGCTTTGGGCGGGAGACCCAGTACTTC. The encoded protein is CSVGGFGRETQYF. The chain is built from TRBV29-1 and TRBJ2-5, with no clear D. Deletions cut 4 bases from V and 5 bases from J, with 14 bases between. CDR1 and CDR2 (germline): SQVTM, ANQGSEA. This CDR3 region has 13 residues.

This clonotype was counted a few times. The chain uses TRBV18 and TRBJ2-7; D gene uncertain. Trimming removed 4 bases from V and 1 base from J, with 8 bases in between. The length of the CDR3 is 13 residues. The germline V gene encodes CDR1 KGHSH and CDR2 LQKENI. In DNA, the CDR3 is TGTGCCAGCTCACGGGCGGCTTCCTACGAGCAGTACGTC. It specifies CASSRAASYEQYV.

CDR3 nucleotide sequence: TGTGCCAGCAGCCAAGATGCTGACTTGGGGACCCAGTACTTC. Translating gives CASSQDADLGTQYF. J is TRBJ2-5 and V is TRBV4-2; D unclear. Between the trimmed V and J ends, which lost 0 bases and 7 bases, there was a span of 12 bases. The length of the CDR3 is 14 residues. Looked up from germline, CDR1 is LGHNA and CDR2 is YNFKEQ.

The chain employs TRBV15 and TRBJ2-6, with D possibly TRBD1 on 5 matching bases. The CDR3 loop spans 14 amino acids. V lost 5 bases and J lost 0, with 5 bases in between. Germline CDR1 and CDR2: LNHNV and YYDKDF (reference sequence). The CDR3 nucleotides read TGTGCCACCAGCGGGGCCTCTGGGGCCAACGTCCTGACTTTC. Translated, it gives CATSGASGANVLTF.

The V and J genes are TRBV18 and TRBJ1-2; 10 bases are shared with TRBD1. The CDR3 sequence is 14 residues long. Germline V lookup: CDR1 KGHSH, CDR2 LQKENI. With 3 bases clipped from V and 6 bases from J, the junction kept 4 bases outside the gene matches. DNA for the CDR3: TGTGCCAGCTCACCTGGGACAGGGGAACATGGCTACACCTTC. Translated, it gives CASSPGTGEHGYTF.

This clonotype has only a few counts. This chain uses TRBV14 with TRBJ1-2; 8 positions agree with TRBD1. The CDR3 is 13 residues long. V shed 4 bases, J shed 8 bases, and the junction held 6 bases outside the gene matches. Germline values: CDR1 SGHDN, CDR2 FVKESK. The CDR3 reads CASSPGQGKGYTF. The CDR3 DNA sequence: TGTGCCAGCAGCCCCGGACAGGGAAAAGGCTACACCTTC.

This chain joins TRBV9 and TRBJ1-2, with 7 bases identical to TRBD1. This CDR3 spans 13 amino acids. V was pared by 4 bases and J by 8 bases, with 8 bases of the junction left unmatched. Germline V CDR1 and CDR2: SGDLS, YYNGEE. CDR3 loop: CASSPRQGWGYTF. DNA of the CDR3: TGTGCCAGCAGCCCCCGACAGGGCTGGGGCTACACCTTC.

This chain joins TRBV27 and TRBJ2-5; 7 nucleotides line up with TRBD2. V gave up 1 base and J gave up 4 bases; unmatched junction bases: 9. Germline lookup yields CDR1 MNHEY and CDR2 SMNVEV (reference sequence). The CDR3 totals 16 residues. DNA of the CDR3: TGTGCCAGCAGTTTATTAGCGGGCCAGCGGGGAGAGACCCAGTACTTC. This sequence encodes CASSLLAGQRGETQYF.

This clonotype showed up just a few times. This rearrangement joins TRBV11-2 to TRBJ2-2, with a possible D match to TRBD2 (5 bases). The CDR3 covers 15 residues. V was clipped by 5 bases and J by 5 bases, with 15 bases between them. Germline CDR1 reads SGHAT; CDR2 reads FQNNGV. Here the CDR3 reads CASSQVTGRTGELFF. The CDR3 bases are TGTGCCAGCAGCCAAGTTACGGGAAGGACCGGGGAGCTGTTTTTT.

V gene TRBV7-9 combines with J gene TRBJ1-1; 8 positions match TRBD1. Trimming took 6 bases from V and 2 from J; bases not matched to a gene: 14. Germline values: CDR1 SEHNR, CDR2 FQNEAQ (reference sequence). The CDR3 is 17 amino acids. CDR3 sequence: CASRPPLRTGPNTEAFF. In nucleotides, the CDR3 is TGTGCCAGCAGGCCTCCCTTAAGGACAGGGCCCAACACTGAAGCTTTCTTT.